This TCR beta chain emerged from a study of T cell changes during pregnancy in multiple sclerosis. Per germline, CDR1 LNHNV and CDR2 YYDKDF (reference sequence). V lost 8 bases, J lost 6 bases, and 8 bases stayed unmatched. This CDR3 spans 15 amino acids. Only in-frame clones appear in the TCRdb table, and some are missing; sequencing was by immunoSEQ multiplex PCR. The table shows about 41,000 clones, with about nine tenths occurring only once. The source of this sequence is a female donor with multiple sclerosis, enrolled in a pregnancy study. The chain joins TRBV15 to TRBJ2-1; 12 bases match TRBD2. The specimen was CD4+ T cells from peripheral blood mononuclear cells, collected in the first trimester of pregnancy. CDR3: CATGLGTSGRNEQFF. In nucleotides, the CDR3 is TGTGCCACCGGACTGGGGACTAGCGGGCGCAATGAGCAGTTCTTC.